This T cell receptor beta chain emerged from a study of Ad26.COV2.S vaccination and SARS-CoV-2 variants. In the study overall: Once or twice, 56 days apart, Ad26.COV2.S was delivered intramuscularly. Whole-study findings and limits: Marked by substantial breadth, spike-specific CD8+ and CD4+ T cell responses were reportedly seen after vaccination.

Some clones are missing from TCRdb's copy, which holds only in-frame ones; the method was immunoSEQ multiplex PCR. Counted here are roughly 250,000 clones, approximately 90% occurring once; the ten biggest clones make up approximately 3%. Treatment denoted: over 15 received Ad26.COV2.S at low or high dose, single or two shots; about 5 received placebo; per-sample allocation not given. Specimens were obtained on day 63 following the first vaccine or placebo injection. The vaccine antigen was prefusion-stabilized Wuhan SARS-CoV-2 spike. Concerning this clone: As yet, its antigen is unknown.

From germline, CDR1 is SGHTA and CDR2 FQGNSA. Trimming left V 6 bases short and J 3 bases short, with 15 bases between. CDR3 size: 15 residues. The source is a person aged 18-60 years who received the Ad26.COV2.S COVID-19 vaccine or a placebo. This sequence joins TRBV7-2 and TRBJ2-1; perhaps D is TRBD1 or TRBD2 (7 bases each). The sequencing here drew on peripheral blood, taken in a trial of Ad26.COV2.S vaccine versus placebo. As DNA, the CDR3 is TGTGCCAGCAGGGCAGGGGGGACTAACTACAATGAGCAGTTCTTC. This encodes CASRAGGTNYNEQFF.